The clone carrying this T cell receptor (beta chain) was seen at least ten times. Antigen unknown. The lymph nodes were axillary draining lymph nodes from breast cancer patients. TCRdb reanalysed the multiplex PCR reads using MiXCR and keeps one entry per CDR3 protein. Among 200,000 to 300,000 distinct CDR3 sequences listed, about 33% were seen once. The data stem from a study of breast tumors, draining lymph nodes, adjacent tissues. Notes on the study in general: Luminal-like breast cancer showed significantly greater tumor-nontumor repertoire similarity than basal-like breast cancer did. Tumor T cell lymph node origin was a supported hypothesis, not proven. Tumors had less TCR diversity than lymph nodes, more than nontumor tissue.

The specimen sequenced was axillary lymph node tissue. This receptor was taken from a female donor with breast cancer. Some clones in this sample may be carry-over from other donors' samples.

The CDR3 is CAVGQGRETQYF. The CDR3 nucleotides read TGTGCCGTGGGACAGGGAAGAGAGACCCAGTACTTC. The J gene is TRBJ2-5, the V gene TRBV6-1, with 9 bases lining up with TRBD1. This CDR3 is 12 amino acids long. Germline V gene lookup returns CDR1 MNHNS and CDR2 SASEGT. With 11 bases clipped from V and 4 bases from J, the junction kept 5 bases outside the gene matches.